This T cell receptor beta chain was sequenced during a study of OX40 agonist ivuxolimab in advanced cancers. Overall study findings and caveats: The antigens recognized by the expanded peripheral T cells, that is their antigen specificity, were not determined. Normalized expansion of T-cell clones was also low for some nonresponders. In CD8+ T cells, expanded clones were on average more numerous than in CD4+.

The protocol was immunoSEQ multiplex PCR, while the TCRdb copy is restricted to in-frame clones and leaves out a portion. The sample has 78,000 or so clones, about 89% seen once. Germline V CDR1 and CDR2: SGHTA, FQGNSA. The CDR3 runs to 12 residues. The V end was cut by 6 bases, the J end by 6 bases, with 10 bases between. For this clone: Its antigen is unknown.

This sequence joins TRBV7-2 and TRBJ2-3; TRBD1 is a possible D gene (6 bases). This clonotype originated in an adult with an advanced solid tumor such as melanoma, head and neck, liver or kidney cancer. This material consisted of CD4+ or CD8+ T cells sorted from blood, taken in a trial of the OX40 agonist ivuxolimab. CDR3 residues: CASRRGSDTQYF. The CDR3 nucleotides are TGTGCCAGCAGGAGGGGGTCGGATACGCAGTATTTT. Variable domain in full (rest from reference TRBV7-2 and TRBJ2-3): GAGVSQSPSNKVTEKGKDVELRCDPISGHTALYWYRQSLGQGLEFLIYFQGNSAPDKSGLPSDRFSAERTGGSVSTLTIQRTQQEDSAVYLCASRRGSDTQYFGPGTRLTVL.